This TCR beta chain was identified in a study of breast tumors, draining lymph nodes, adjacent tissues. Overall study results and limits: The lymph node origin of tumor T cells was framed as consistent with a hypothesis, not demonstrated. Most tumor T cells seemingly derive from lymph node, then expand in tumor.

Samples came from axillary lymph nodes draining the breast cancer. This clonotype was picked up many times. Antigen specificity is unknown. The germline V gene encodes CDR1 MDHEN and CDR2 SYDVKM. The CDR3 length is 14 residues. Germline trimming cut 0 bases from V and 3 bases from J; bases unmatched to any gene: 1. One entry per CDR3 protein, called by TCRdb with MiXCR from the multiplex PCR reads. The data contain around 170,000 distinct CDR3 sequences, approximately 33% of them singletons. The clonotype was recovered from a female donor with breast cancer. Some clones in this sample may be carry-over from other donors' samples. The V gene is TRBV28, the J gene TRBJ2-5; the match to TRBD2 covers 7 bases. The specimen was axillary lymph node tissue. This CDR3 is CASSLWGREETQYF. The CDR3 DNA sequence: TGTGCCAGCAGTTTATGGGGGAGGGAAGAGACCCAGTACTTC.